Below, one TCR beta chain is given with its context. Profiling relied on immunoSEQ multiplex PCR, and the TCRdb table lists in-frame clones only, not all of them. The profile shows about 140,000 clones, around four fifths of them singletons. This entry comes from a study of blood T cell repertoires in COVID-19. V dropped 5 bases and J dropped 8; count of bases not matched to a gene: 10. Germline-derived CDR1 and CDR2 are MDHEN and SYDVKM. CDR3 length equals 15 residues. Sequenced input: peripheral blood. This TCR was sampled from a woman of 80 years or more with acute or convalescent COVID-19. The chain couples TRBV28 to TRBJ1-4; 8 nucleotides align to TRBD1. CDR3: CASSADQGAFEKLFF. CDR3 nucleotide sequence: TGTGCCAGCAGTGCAGATCAGGGGGCGTTCGAAAAACTGTTTTTT.